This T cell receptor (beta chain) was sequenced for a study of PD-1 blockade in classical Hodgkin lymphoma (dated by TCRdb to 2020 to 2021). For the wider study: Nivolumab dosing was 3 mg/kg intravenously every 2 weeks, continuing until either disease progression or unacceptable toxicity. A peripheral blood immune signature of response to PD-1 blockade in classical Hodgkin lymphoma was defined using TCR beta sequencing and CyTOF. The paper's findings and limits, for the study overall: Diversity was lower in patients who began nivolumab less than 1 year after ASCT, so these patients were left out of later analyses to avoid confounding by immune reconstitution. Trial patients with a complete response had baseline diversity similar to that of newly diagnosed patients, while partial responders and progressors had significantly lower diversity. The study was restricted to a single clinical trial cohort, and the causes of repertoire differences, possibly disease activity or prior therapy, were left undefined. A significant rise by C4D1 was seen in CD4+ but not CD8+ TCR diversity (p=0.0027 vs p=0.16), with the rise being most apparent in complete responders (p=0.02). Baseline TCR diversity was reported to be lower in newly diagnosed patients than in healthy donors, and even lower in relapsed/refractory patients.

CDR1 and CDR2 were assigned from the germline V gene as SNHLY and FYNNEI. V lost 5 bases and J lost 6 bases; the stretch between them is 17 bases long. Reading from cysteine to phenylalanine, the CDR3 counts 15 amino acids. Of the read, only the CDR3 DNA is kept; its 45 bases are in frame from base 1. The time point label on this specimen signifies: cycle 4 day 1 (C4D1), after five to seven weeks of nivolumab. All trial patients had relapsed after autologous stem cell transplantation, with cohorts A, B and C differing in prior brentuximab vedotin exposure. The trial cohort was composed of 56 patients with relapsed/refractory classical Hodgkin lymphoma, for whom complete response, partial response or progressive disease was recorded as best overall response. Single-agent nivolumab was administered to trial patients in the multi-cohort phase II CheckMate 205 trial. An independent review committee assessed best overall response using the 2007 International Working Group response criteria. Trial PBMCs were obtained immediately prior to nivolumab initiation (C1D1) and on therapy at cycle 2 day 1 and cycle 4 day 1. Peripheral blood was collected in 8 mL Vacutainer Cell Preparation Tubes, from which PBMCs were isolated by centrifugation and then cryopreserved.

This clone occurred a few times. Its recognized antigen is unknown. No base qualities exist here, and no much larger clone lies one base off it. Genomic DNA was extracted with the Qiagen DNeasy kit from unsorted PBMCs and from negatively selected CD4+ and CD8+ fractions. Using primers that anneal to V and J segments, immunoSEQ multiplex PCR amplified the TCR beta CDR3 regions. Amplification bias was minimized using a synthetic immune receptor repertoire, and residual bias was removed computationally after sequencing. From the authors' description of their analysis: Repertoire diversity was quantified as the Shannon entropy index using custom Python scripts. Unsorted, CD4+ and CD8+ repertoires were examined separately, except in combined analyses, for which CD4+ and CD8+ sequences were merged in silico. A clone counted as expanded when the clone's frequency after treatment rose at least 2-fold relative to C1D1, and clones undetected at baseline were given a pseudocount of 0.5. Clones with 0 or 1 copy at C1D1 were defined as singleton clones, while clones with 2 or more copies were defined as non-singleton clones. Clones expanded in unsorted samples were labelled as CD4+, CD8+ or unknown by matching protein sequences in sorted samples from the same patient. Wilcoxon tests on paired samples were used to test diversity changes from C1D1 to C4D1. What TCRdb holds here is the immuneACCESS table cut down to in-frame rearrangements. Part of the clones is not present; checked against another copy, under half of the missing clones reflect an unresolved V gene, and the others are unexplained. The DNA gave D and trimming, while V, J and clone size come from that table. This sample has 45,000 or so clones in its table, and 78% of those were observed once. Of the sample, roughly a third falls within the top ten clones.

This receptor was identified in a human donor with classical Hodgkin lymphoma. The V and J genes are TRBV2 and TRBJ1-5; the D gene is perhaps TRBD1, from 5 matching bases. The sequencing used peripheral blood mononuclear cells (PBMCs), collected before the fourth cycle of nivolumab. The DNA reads TGTGCCAGCAGTTCCGGGACCCCGGTGGGTCAGCCCCAGCATTTT. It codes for CASSSGTPVGQPQHF.